The 26 T cell receptor beta chains below all came from one sample that was sequenced in a study of shared T cell receptors in the human thymus. This table comes from immunoSEQ multiplex PCR, and its TCRdb copy is limited to in-frame clones, with some not included. Here the sample spans about 660,000 clones, 70% to 90% being singletons. In addition, the sample was reused for a study of human thymus T cells.

The sequenced sample was thymocytes. The origin of the receptors is a boy under two years old with a congenital heart defect.

The CDR3 bases are TGCGCCAGCAGCCAAGATTGCGGTAGCGGGAGTTCGGGCACAGATACGCAGTATTTT. This translates into CASSQDCGSGSSGTDTQYF. V usage is TRBV4-3 and J usage is TRBJ2-3; 9 bases line up with TRBD2. Looked up from germline, CDR1 is LGHNA and CDR2 is YSLEER. The CDR3 consists of 19 residues. The J segment lost 1 base and the V segment lost 0 bases, leaving 11 bases of the junction unmatched.

This chain links TRBV30 with TRBJ2-3, with TRBD1 identical over 8 bases. This CDR3 has 13 amino acids. Germline V gene sequence: CDR1 GTSNPN, CDR2 SVGIG (reference sequence). V shed 6 bases and J 6 bases; nucleotides not matched to a gene: 8. The DNA for the CDR3 is TGTGCCTGTTACTTTCAGGGGGCTGATACGCAGTATTTT. The encoded protein is CACYFQGADTQYF.

The chain is built from TRBV2 and TRBJ1-1, with D tentatively TRBD1 (5 bases). The CDR3 sequence is 12 residues long. The V end lost 6 bases, the J end lost 8 bases, and 13 bases lay between the germline ends. Germline V gene sequence: CDR1 SNHLY, CDR2 FYNNEI. CDR3 protein: CASRVRVTEAFF. The CDR3, as DNA: TGTGCCAGCAGGGTCAGGGTAACGGAAGCTTTCTTT.

This clone came up once. DNA for the CDR3: TGTGCCAGCAGCCCGAATCCAGGGGTAGACCTCTACGAGCAGTACTTC. Translation gives CASSPNPGVDLYEQYF. The chain links TRBV5-4 to TRBJ2-7; TRBD1 is a possible D gene (6 bases). Trimming removed 4 bases from V and 3 bases from J, with 20 bases in between. This CDR3 spans 16 amino acids. CDR1 SGHNT and CDR2 YYREEE come from the germline V gene (reference sequence).

The chain carries TRBV6-1 and TRBJ2-1, with D possibly matching TRBD2 (5 bases). CDR3 length: 12 residues. Germline values: CDR1 MNHNS, CDR2 SASEGT. Trimming pared 5 bases from V and 8 bases from J, leaving 10 bases between. CDR3 DNA sequence: TGTGCCAGCAGTTCGGACTTTTATGAGCAGTTCTTC. Its protein product is CASSSDFYEQFF.

V usage is TRBV9 and J usage is TRBJ2-5, with a tentative D call TRBD1 (6 bases). This CDR3 is 14 amino acids long. The germline V and J ends were trimmed by 0 bases and 4 bases, with 10 bases remaining between them. CDR1 and CDR2 from the germline V gene are SGDLS and YYNGEE. CDR3 in amino acids: CASSVELGGETQYF. The CDR3 DNA sequence: TGTGCCAGCAGCGTAGAGTTAGGGGGAGAGACCCAGTACTTC.

The chain carries TRBV7-9 and TRBJ2-3; the D gene is possibly TRBD1 (5 bases). CDR1 is SEHNR, CDR2 FQNEAQ, per germline (reference sequence). Trimming took off 8 bases at V and 2 bases at J, with 11 bases between the two ends. The CDR3 runs to 13 residues. In DNA, the CDR3 is TGTGCCAGCGGGGCGGATCTCACAGATACGCAGTATTTT. This translates into CASGADLTDTQYF.

The chain links TRBV7-6 to TRBJ1-5; weak D call: TRBD1 (6 bases). Germline CDR1 and CDR2: SGHVS and FNYEAQ. V was shortened by 1 base and J by 1 base, with 17 bases between the two germline ends. The CDR3 totals 18 residues. CDR3 bases: TGTGCCAGCAGCTTAGACGGGGTTACGGGGGGCAGCAATCAGCCCCAGCATTTT. It codes for CASSLDGVTGGSNQPQHF.

The J gene is TRBJ1-2, the V gene TRBV28; D unresolved. The CDR3 spans 18 residues. The ends were cut back, 3 bases at V and 5 bases at J, with 25 bases in the middle. Looked up from germline, CDR1 is MDHEN and CDR2 is SYDVKM. This CDR3 reads CASSFPRRAERFGYGYTF. In nucleotides, the CDR3 is TGTGCCAGCAGTTTTCCTAGGAGGGCCGAGCGGTTTGGGTATGGCTACACCTTC.

The chain couples TRBV7-8 to TRBJ2-7; 14 nucleotides match TRBD2. Germline V gives CDR1 SGHVS, CDR2 FQNEAQ. J was trimmed by 4 bases and V by 5 bases; bases with no gene match: 4. CDR3 size: 15 residues. This CDR3 reads CASSPRLAGGYEQYF. CDR3 nucleotides: TGTGCCAGCAGCCCCAGACTAGCGGGAGGGTACGAGCAGTACTTC.

The chain carries TRBV27 and TRBJ2-4, with 7 bases that match TRBD1. Germline V gene lookup returns CDR1 MNHEY and CDR2 SMNVEV (reference sequence). This CDR3 contains 14 residues. Unmatched junction bases numbered 2, after V lost 5 bases and J lost 1 base. The DNA of the CDR3 is TGTGCCAGCAGTGCACAGGGGGCCAAAAACATTCAGTACTTC. Its translation: CASSAQGAKNIQYF.

This chain uses TRBV30 with TRBJ2-7, with 10 bases fitting TRBD1. The CDR3 is 11 residues long. Per germline, CDR1 GTSNPN and CDR2 SVGIG (reference sequence). V lost 8 bases and J lost 6; bases outside the gene matches: 4. The DNA for the CDR3 is TGTGCCCTAAGGACAGGGGGCGAGCAGTACTTC. Residues: CALRTGGEQYF.

In regard to this clone: A junction boundary mismatches the germline segment, possibly from a read error. This chain connects TRBV20-1 to TRBJ2-7; 8 positions match TRBD2. Germline CDR1 DFQATT, CDR2 SNEGSKA (reference sequence). This CDR3 is 11 amino acids long. DNA of the CDR3: TGCAGTGCTAGCCCGATCGCGGGACTAGACTTC. This sequence encodes CSASPIAGLDF.

The chain links TRBV7-2 to TRBJ1-3, with D possibly being TRBD1 (6 bases). V was pared by 5 bases and J by 3 bases, with 11 bases between. Germline V gives CDR1 SGHTA, CDR2 FQGNSA. This CDR3 comprises 14 residues. The CDR3 nucleotides are TGTGCCAGCAGCCTACAGGGAGTTGGAAACACCATATATTTT. Protein: CASSLQGVGNTIYF.

CDR3 coding DNA: TGCGCCAGCAGCGATCGACAGGGGGCCAACACTGAAGCTTTCTTT. As protein: CASSDRQGANTEAFF. This chain joins TRBV5-1 and TRBJ1-1; 10 nucleotides align to TRBD1. This CDR3 has 15 residues. From germline, CDR1 is SGHRS and CDR2 YFSETQ. The V segment lost 4 bases and the J segment 2 bases; nucleotides outside the gene matches: 5.

The chain recombines TRBV2 with TRBJ2-2; a weak D match, TRBD1 (5 bases). The germline gives CDR1 SNHLY, CDR2 FYNNEI. The CDR3 runs 16 residues. V was cut by 5 bases and J by 6 bases, with 19 bases left in between. For the CDR3, the DNA is TGTGCCAGCAGTTCCAACACGGCAGGGCGTTCCGGGGAGCTGTTTTTT. Translating it yields CASSSNTAGRSGELFF.

This chain joins TRBV18 and TRBJ1-1, with D maybe TRBD1 (6 bases). This CDR3 has 15 amino acids. The V gene lost 0 bases and the J gene lost 4 bases, with 12 bases spanning the gap. The germline gives CDR1 KGHSH, CDR2 LQKENI. CDR3 bases: TGTGCCAGCTCACCACCGTTGGGGGGGCCCACTGAAGCTTTCTTT. It codes for CASSPPLGGPTEAFF.

This clone turned up a few times. J is TRBJ2-3 and V is TRBV5-1, with D hard to call. Per the germline V gene, CDR1 is SGHRS and CDR2 is YFSETQ. V was shortened by 0 bases and J by 10 bases, with 9 bases between the two germline ends. The CDR3 totals 12 residues. The chain's CDR3 is CASSLVQSPQYF. CDR3 nucleotide sequence: TGCGCCAGCAGCTTGGTCCAATCCCCGCAGTATTTT.

V is TRBV10-2 and J is TRBJ2-7; D ambiguous. Between the trimmed V and J ends, which lost 8 bases and 6 bases, there was a span of 8 bases. CDR1 is WSHSY and CDR2 is SAAADI in the germline V gene. CDR3 length: 10 amino acids. In DNA form, the CDR3 reads TGCGCCAGCGGTCCGGGCGAGCAGTACTTC. It yields the protein CASGPGEQYF.

This clone has just one count. V is TRBV6-5 and J is TRBJ1-1, with unresolved D. CDR1 and CDR2 from the germline V gene are MNHEY and SVGAGI. The CDR3 runs to 14 residues. V shed 5 bases and J shed 1 base, with 11 bases lying between them. The CDR3 loop reads CASSDGQKNTEAFF. CDR3 DNA: TGTGCCAGCAGTGATGGTCAGAAGAACACTGAAGCTTTCTTT.

The CDR3 DNA reads as TGTGCCAGCGCTAGGAGGTCGTGGGGATCCCAAGAGACCCAGTACTTC. Its translation: CASARRSWGSQETQYF. The chain combines TRBV7-9 with TRBJ2-5; maybe TRBD2 (5 bases). The CDR3 extends over 16 amino acids. Looked up from germline, CDR1 is SEHNR and CDR2 is FQNEAQ (reference sequence). The V gene lost 8 bases and the J gene lost 1 base, with 20 bases spanning the gap.

The chain recombines TRBV5-6 with TRBJ2-7; 9 bases match TRBD2. CDR1 and CDR2 from the germline V gene are SGHDT and YYEEEE. Trimming cost V 4 bases and J 3 bases; bases outside gene matches: 11. The CDR3 runs to 16 residues. CDR3 sequence reads: CASSHRLSGRNYEQYF. The DNA for the CDR3 is TGTGCCAGCAGCCACCGACTTAGCGGGAGAAACTACGAGCAGTACTTC.

The rearrangement joins TRBV15 to TRBJ2-7; TRBD2 aligns across 8 bases. With V trimmed by 4 bases and J by 4 bases, 18 bases remained unmatched. Germline CDR1 reads LNHNV; CDR2 reads YYDKDF (reference sequence). This CDR3 has 18 amino acids. DNA of the CDR3: TGTGCCACCAGCACTGGAGCTAGCGGGCCCCCCCCCGCTTACGAGCAGTACTTC. It translates to CATSTGASGPPPAYEQYF.

Here the CDR3 reads CASSLGGSGTGVEQYF. The CDR3 DNA is TGTGCCAGCAGTTTAGGGGGAAGTGGGACAGGGGTCGAGCAGTACTTC. This sequence joins TRBV27 and TRBJ2-7; 10 nucleotides agree with TRBD1. The length of the CDR3 is 16 residues. Losses at the gene ends were 2 bases for V and 6 bases for J; bases not matched to a gene: 10. Germline lookup yields CDR1 MNHEY and CDR2 SMNVEV (reference sequence).

The chain couples TRBV6-5 to TRBJ2-1; D is ambiguous. CDR3 length equals 12 residues. Trimming removed 6 bases at V and 7 bases at J, with 10 bases between. The germline V gene has CDR1 MNHEY and CDR2 SVGAGI. The CDR3 coding sequence is TGTGCCAGCAGCGGGTCGTGGAATGAGCAGTTCTTC. Encoded protein: CASSGSWNEQFF.

The V and J genes are TRBV10-3 and TRBJ2-3; a weak D match, TRBD1 (5 bases). Looked up from germline, CDR1 is ENHRY and CDR2 is SYGVKD. Trimming took 4 bases from V and 10 from J, leaving 12 bases between them. The CDR3 has 12 residues. As DNA, the CDR3 is TGTGCCATCAGTGGGACACCGTGGTCGCAGTATTTT. Its translation: CAISGTPWSQYF.